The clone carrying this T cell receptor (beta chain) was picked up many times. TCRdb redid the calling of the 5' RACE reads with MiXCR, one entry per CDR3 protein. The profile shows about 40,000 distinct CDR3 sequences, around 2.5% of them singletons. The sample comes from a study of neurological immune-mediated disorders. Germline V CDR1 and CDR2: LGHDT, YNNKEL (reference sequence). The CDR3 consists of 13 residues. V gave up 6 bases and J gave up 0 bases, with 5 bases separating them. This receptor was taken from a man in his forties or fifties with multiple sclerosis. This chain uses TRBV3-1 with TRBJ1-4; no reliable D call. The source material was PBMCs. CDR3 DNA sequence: TGTGCCAGCAGACCTGCAACTAATGAAAAACTGTTTTTT. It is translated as CASRPATNEKLFF.